The present TCR beta chain was sequenced within a study of human T cells and chemical hapten exposure. Study at large: Patch tests containing 0.01% DPC, applied to the upper back, were read at 6 days. Study results and caveats: With patch test score, the counts of PT1 expanded TCRs showed a positive correlation.

The time point is: patch test 2, 6 weeks after DPC sensitization. The treatment was: therapeutic diphenylcyclopropenone sensitization with weekly scalp DPC. Non-pregnant alopecia patients aged 18 to 70, suitable for DPC therapy. Total RNA was isolated from whole blood that had not been fractionated. MiXCR was run by TCRdb on the RACE reads, yielding one entry per CDR3 protein. The table records 360,000 or so distinct CDR3 sequences, about 6% of them present only once. This clonotype has at least ten counts. What it binds is not known. After removal of 6 bases from V and 2 bases from J, the junction contained 6 bases not matched to a gene. This CDR3 is built from 14 residues. The germline CDR1 and CDR2 sequences are DFQATT and SNEGSKA (reference sequence).

The sample consisted of whole blood, taken in connection with sensitization to the hapten diphenylcyclopropenone (DPC). The rearrangement uses TRBV20-1 and TRBJ2-3; 9 bases fit TRBD2. This receptor was identified in a woman aged 18-35 years with alopecia areata. Some clones in this sample may be carry-over from other donors' samples. CDR3 loop: CSAPGTSLTDTQYF. As DNA, the CDR3 is TGCAGTGCGCCCGGGACTAGCCTCACAGATACGCAGTATTTT.